The 23 T cell receptor beta chains below were found in one sample sequenced in a study of cytomegalovirus exposure and HLA in healthy donors (dated by TCRdb to the late 2010s). Preparation of the library involved the immunoSEQ multiplex PCR assay. A mixture of 60 forward primers for TCR Vbeta segments and 13 reverse primers for TCR Jbeta segments was used in the multiplex PCR. TCRdb obtained this table from immuneACCESS and retained in-frame rearrangements with V and J assigned. These tables miss some clones; where compared with another copy, unresolved V genes account for less than half of the shortfall, and the remainder is unexplained. Across this sample there are about 150,000 clones, with about 85% seen only once. The ten largest clonotypes hold around 1.3% of the sample. The specimen sequenced was PBMCs. These receptors were collected from a man between 45 and 60 years old in good health and CMV-seropositive.

The genes are TRBV14 and TRBJ2-5; D is possibly TRBD2 (6 bases). Trimming cost V 0 bases and J 4 bases, with 15 bases left between them. The germline V gene has CDR1 SGHDN and CDR2 FVKESK. The CDR3 has 16 amino acids. The CDR3 sequence is CASSQDKVRRGETQYF. Here the CDR3 DNA reads TGTGCCAGCAGCCAAGATAAAGTCCGGAGGGGAGAGACCCAGTACTTC.

This sequence joins TRBV5-1 and TRBJ2-3, with TRBD2 identical over 13 bases. The CDR3 consists of 16 residues. Germline V gene data show CDR1 as SGHRS and CDR2 as YFSETQ. V shed 7 bases, J shed 3 bases, and the junction held 8 bases outside the gene matches. The CDR3 sequence: CASGPGLAGRTDTQYF. DNA for the CDR3: TGCGCCAGCGGCCCGGGACTAGCGGGACGTACAGATACGCAGTATTTT.

The genes are TRBV11-2 and TRBJ1-1; the D is unclear. The germline V gene has CDR1 SGHAT and CDR2 FQNNGV. This CDR3 has 14 residues. With 5 bases removed from V and 2 bases from J, the gap between germline ends came to 12 bases. The CDR3: CASSKGRGNTEAFF. As DNA, the CDR3 is TGTGCCAGCAGCAAAGGACGGGGAAACACTGAAGCTTTCTTT.

The chain combines TRBV2 with TRBJ1-1, with 7 positions matching TRBD1. Looked up from germline, CDR1 is SNHLY and CDR2 is FYNNEI. Unmatched junction bases numbered 10, after V lost 1 base and J lost 11 bases. The CDR3 is made up of 14 amino acids. The CDR3 DNA sequence: TGTGCCAGCAGTGAAGGAGGACAGGCTCGTAGCGCTTTCTTT. The encoded protein is CASSEGGQARSAFF.

This chain's CDR3 is CASSSTGTGNTGELFF. The CDR3 DNA sequence: TGTGCCAGCAGTTCAACCGGGACAGGGAACACCGGGGAGCTGTTTTTT. The J gene is TRBJ2-2, the V gene TRBV28; 8 bases agree with TRBD1. CDR1 MDHEN and CDR2 SYDVKM come from the germline V gene. With V trimmed by 4 bases and J by 1 base, 5 bases remained unmatched. This CDR3 has 16 residues. The variable domain in full, completed from reference TRBV28 and TRBJ2-2, reads DVKVTQSSRYLVKRTGEKVFLECVQDMDHENMFWYRQDPGLGLRLIYFSYDVKMKEKGDIPEGYSVSREKKERFSLILESASTNQTSMYLCASSSTGTGNTGELFFGEGSRLTVL.

This chain connects TRBV4-1 to TRBJ2-2; no reliable D call. The germline V gene has CDR1 MGHRA and CDR2 YSYEKL. V was pared by 4 bases and J by 8 bases, with 14 bases between. The CDR3 totals 14 residues. The CDR3 DNA reads TGCGCCAGCAGCCGAGGAGCCCTTTTAGGGGAGCTGTTTTTT. Translated: CASSRGALLGELFF.

The chain couples TRBV5-1 to TRBJ1-1; D is possibly TRBD1 (5 bases). CDR3 length: 14 amino acids. Deletions cut 2 bases from V and 6 bases from J, with 14 bases between. Germline V CDR1 and CDR2: SGHRS, YFSETQ. The CDR3 DNA is TGCGCCAGCAGCTTTGCAGGGATCTTGTCTGAAGCTTTCTTT. It encodes CASSFAGILSEAFF.

CDR3 coding DNA: TGTGCCAGCAGTTCCCATGGGGGGGGAACTAATGAAAAACTGTTTTTT. Translating it yields CASSSHGGGTNEKLFF. V gene TRBV28 combines with J gene TRBJ1-4, with a tentative D call TRBD1 (5 bases). This CDR3 region has 16 residues. Trimming took off 4 bases at V and 1 base at J, with 13 bases between the two ends. Germline V gene data show CDR1 as MDHEN and CDR2 as SYDVKM.

The chain has TRBV7-2 and TRBJ2-2; 8 bases map to TRBD2. The germline CDR1 and CDR2 sequences are SGHTA and FQGNSA. This CDR3 contains 16 residues. The ends lost 5 bases at V and 7 bases at J; junction bases unmatched: 12. The CDR3 nucleotides are TGTGCCAGCAGCCCCTTTGGCGGGAGGCCGGGCGGGGAGCTGTTTTTT. Protein: CASSPFGGRPGGELFF.

This clone was seen a handful of times. The chain is built from TRBV5-1 and TRBJ2-5; 10 bases fit TRBD1. The germline V gene encodes CDR1 SGHRS and CDR2 YFSETQ. After removal of 3 bases from V and 3 bases from J, the junction contained 8 bases not matched to a gene. This CDR3 is 16 amino acids long. The CDR3 protein is CASSSAGTGVEETQYF. The CDR3 DNA follows: TGCGCCAGCAGCTCAGCCGGGACAGGGGTCGAAGAGACCCAGTACTTC.

V and J are TRBV5-1 and TRBJ2-2, with TRBD1 identical over 8 bases. Trimming cost V 0 bases and J 5 bases; bases outside gene matches: 9. This CDR3 is 17 amino acids long. Per germline, CDR1 SGHRS and CDR2 YFSETQ. The CDR3 region has the DNA TGCGCCAGCAGCTTGGCGGTTAGGACAGGGAAAACCGGGGAGCTGTTTTTT. The encoded protein is CASSLAVRTGKTGELFF.

V and J are TRBV28 and TRBJ2-1; D possibly corresponds to TRBD2 (6 bases). The CDR3 covers 15 residues. Germline loops: CDR1 MDHEN, CDR2 SYDVKM. V lost 6 bases, J lost 3 bases, and 15 bases lay in between. In DNA form, the CDR3 reads TGTGCCAGCAGGAACGGAGGGAGTGACTACAATGAGCAGTTCTTC. It encodes CASRNGGSDYNEQFF.

This chain joins TRBV28 and TRBJ1-1, with D possibly being TRBD1 (5 bases). Trimming took off 8 bases at V and 0 bases at J, with 22 bases between the two ends. The CDR3 extends over 17 amino acids. Germline V lookup: CDR1 MDHEN, CDR2 SYDVKM. CDR3 sequence (DNA): TGTGCCAGCCCCGATAATCCCTCACAGGTCATGAACACTGAAGCTTTCTTT. This gives the protein CASPDNPSQVMNTEAFF.

The chain couples TRBV4-1 to TRBJ2-7, with 8 bases that match TRBD1. Trimming took 1 base from V and 6 from J; bases not matched to a gene: 8. CDR1 MGHRA and CDR2 YSYEKL come from the germline V gene. This CDR3 is built from 15 residues. The CDR3 is CASSQARQGKGEQYF. The CDR3 bases are TGCGCCAGCAGCCAAGCACGACAGGGGAAGGGCGAGCAGTACTTC.

The DNA of the CDR3 is TGTGCCAGCATCCGCTCCTACTCTAAAAACACCGGGGAGCTGTTTTTT. It specifies CASIRSYSKNTGELFF. The J gene is TRBJ2-2, the V gene TRBV6-6, with no clear D. This CDR3 contains 16 residues. Germline V gene lookup returns CDR1 MNHNY and CDR2 SVGAGI (reference sequence). V was clipped by 7 bases and J by 2 bases, with 17 bases between them.

A word on this clone: Its ends do not fully match the called genes, so a read error is possible. The chain is built from TRBV7-7 and TRBJ1-1, with D uncertain. The length of the CDR3 is 14 residues. Germline V lookup: CDR1 SSHAT, CDR2 FNYEAQ (reference sequence). The CDR3 here is CASSATPMSTEAFF. The DNA for the CDR3 is TGTGCTAGCAGCGCGACACCCATGAGCACTGAAGCTTTCTTT.

This chain links TRBV4-1 with TRBJ1-1; D remains unclear. This CDR3 region has 14 residues. In germline, CDR1 is MGHRA, CDR2 YSYEKL. V was pared by 0 bases and J by 5 bases, with 10 bases between. CDR3 DNA sequence: TGCGCCAGCAGCCAAGATCAGCGGGGAACTGAAGCTTTCTTT. Translated, it gives CASSQDQRGTEAFF.

The chain combines TRBV28 with TRBJ2-5, with D possibly TRBD1 on 6 matching bases. V was pared by 6 bases and J by 4 bases, with 15 bases between. The germline V gene has CDR1 MDHEN and CDR2 SYDVKM. The CDR3 loop spans 14 amino acids. In nucleotides, the CDR3 is TGTGCCAGCAGACAGGGAAGCTTGAGAGAGACCCAGTACTTC. This encodes CASRQGSLRETQYF. The variable domain in full, completed from reference TRBV28 and TRBJ2-5, reads DVKVTQSSRYLVKRTGEKVFLECVQDMDHENMFWYRQDPGLGLRLIYFSYDVKMKEKGDIPEGYSVSREKKERFSLILESASTNQTSMYLCASRQGSLRETQYFGPGTRLLVL.

The chain joins TRBV6-5 to TRBJ2-7; tentatively, D is TRBD1 (6 bases). Per germline, CDR1 MNHEY and CDR2 SVGAGI. The V end lost 6 bases, the J end lost 7 bases, and 16 bases lay between the germline ends. The CDR3 has 13 residues. This CDR3 reads CASREGTMREQYF. In DNA, the CDR3 is TGTGCCAGCAGAGAAGGGACAATGAGGGAGCAGTACTTC.

J is TRBJ1-2 and V is TRBV6-6; possible D gene TRBD1, 6 bases. The CDR3 contains 16 residues. Germline V gives CDR1 MNHNY, CDR2 SVGAGI (reference sequence). V was cut by 4 bases and J by 7 bases, with 22 bases left in between. The CDR3 coding sequence is TGTGCCAGCAGTTCATATTCGGACAGCATTAAGGGTGGCTACACCTTC. Translated: CASSSYSDSIKGGYTF.

This chain joins TRBV28 and TRBJ1-1; no clear D gene. This CDR3 has 14 amino acids. Trimming stripped 4 bases from V and 3 bases from J, with 12 bases between. CDR1 MDHEN and CDR2 SYDVKM come from the germline V gene. CDR3 residues: CASSSLSGYTEAFF. The CDR3 DNA is TGTGCCAGCAGTTCTCTTTCAGGATACACTGAAGCTTTCTTT.

The chain uses TRBV6-1 and TRBJ1-5; a weak D match, TRBD1 (6 bases). The CDR3 length is 15 residues. Germline V CDR1 and CDR2: MNHNS, SASEGT. Trimming stripped 9 bases from V and 2 bases from J, with 17 bases between. CDR3 nucleotides: TGTGCCAGTGAGCGGGGGGACACAGGCAATCAGCCCCAGCATTTT. Translation gives CASERGDTGNQPQHF.

In nucleotides, the CDR3 is TGTGCCAGCTCACCATCCACTAGCGGGAGCTACCCAGATACGCAGTATTTT. It encodes CASSPSTSGSYPDTQYF. The chain joins TRBV18 to TRBJ2-3, with TRBD2 matching over 11 bases. This CDR3 comprises 17 residues. The J segment lost 4 bases and the V segment lost 2 bases, leaving 8 bases of the junction unmatched. Germline V gene sequence: CDR1 KGHSH, CDR2 LQKENI.